The clone carrying this T cell receptor beta chain has a single count. The source of the sample is a study of blood T cell repertoires in COVID-19. Assay used: immunoSEQ multiplex PCR; TCRdb lists only in-frame clones, some missing. The sample has about 320,000 clones; roughly 90% are singletons. Trimming pared 0 bases from V and 3 bases from J, leaving 11 bases between. The germline gives CDR1 LGHDT, CDR2 YNNKEL (reference sequence). The CDR3 is 16 residues long. The V gene is TRBV3-1 (or the pseudogene TRBV3-2), the J gene TRBJ1-4, with D uncertain. The receptor comes from a man aged 18 to 29 who had recovered from COVID-19. Sequenced input: peripheral blood. The CDR3 region has the DNA TGTGCCAGCAGCCAAGATTCCGGGGAGGCTAATGAAAAACTGTTTTTT. Translated: CASSQDSGEANEKLFF.